This note documents a single TCR beta chain sequence. The data originate from a study of read filtering for tumor transcriptome and immune sequencing. CDR1 and CDR2 from the germline V gene are MGHRA and YSYEKL. The V segment lost 3 bases and the J segment 0 bases; nucleotides outside the gene matches: 5. The CDR3 runs to 16 residues. Molecular barcoded adaptors covering alpha/delta and beta/gamma chains were used on approximately 440 ng RNA. TCRdb analysed the reads with MiXCR anew, one entry per CDR3 protein. The sample shows more than 100,000 distinct CDR3 sequences, roughly 13% of them seen only once.

Material: a population of CD138-negative cells sorted from bone marrow. This chain uses TRBV4-1 with TRBJ1-1; TRBD1 matches 9 bases. This clonotype was obtained from a donor aged 40 or over with multiple myeloma. CDR3 DNA: TGCGCCAGCAGCCAGACGGGACAGGGATTGAACACTGAAGCTTTCTTT. It specifies CASSQTGQGLNTEAFF.